What follows is one T cell receptor (beta chain) and its context. Sequencing was performed with immunoSEQ multiplex PCR; in TCRdb, only in-frame clones are kept and a portion is missing. The data show over 200,000 clones, roughly three quarters seen once. Trimming removed 5 bases from V and 7 bases from J; junction bases left unmatched: 10. CDR1 and CDR2 from the germline V gene are MDHEN and SYDVKM. The CDR3 runs to 15 residues. The sample originates from a study of cytotoxic CD8 clonotypes in ibrutinib-treated CLL. Study details: Researchers reported about a dozen relapsed/refractory and fewer than 16 treatment-naive patients, 17 of them IGHV unmutated. Mean yields were around 240,000 productive templates and 94,082 productive rearrangements per sample.

The V call is TRBV28, the J call TRBJ2-7, with 11 bases fitting TRBD2. The sample in question was PBMCs, obtained after 12 months of ibrutinib treatment. The receptor was isolated from a human donor with chronic lymphocytic leukemia. The CDR3: CASSPTGLAGGEQYF. The CDR3 coding sequence is TGTGCCAGCAGTCCCACCGGGCTAGCGGGAGGTGAGCAGTACTTC.